A single sample is the source of the 16 T cell receptor beta chains below, sequenced in a study of T-cell memory formation after mild COVID-19. Each CDR3 protein gets one entry after TCRdb re-called the 5' RACE reads with MiXCR. The sample contains hundreds of thousands of distinct CDR3 sequences, about 20% of which appear only once. Sample: PBMCs or a T cell subset sorted from them (not recorded which). These TCRs come from an adult woman who had mild COVID-19 (a few samples of this study predate the infection). Cell type and time point are not known.

The chain carries TRBV9 and TRBJ2-7; D gene uncertain. The ends were cut back, 0 bases at V and 6 bases at J, with 13 bases in the middle. In germline, CDR1 is SGDLS, CDR2 YYNGEE. The CDR3 loop spans 14 amino acids. The CDR3 region has the DNA TGTGCCAGCAGCGTAGCGCCCCTGTCGAGCGAGCAGTACTTC. Translating gives CASSVAPLSSEQYF.

The rearrangement links TRBV6-5 to TRBJ2-1; 7 bases match TRBD2. The germline V gene has CDR1 MNHEY and CDR2 SVGAGI. The CDR3 length is 14 residues. V trimming: 2 bases; J trimming: 5 bases; junction bases outside the gene matches: 3. The CDR3 DNA reads TGTGCCAGCAGTTACCACGGGACTAACAATGAGCAGTTCTTC. This translates into CASSYHGTNNEQFF.

This clonotype was seen a handful of times. V is TRBV3-1 and J is TRBJ2-1; perhaps D is TRBD1 or TRBD2 (5 bases each). V was cut by 0 bases and J by 6 bases, with 12 bases left in between. The CDR3 length is 15 residues. Germline V gene sequence: CDR1 LGHDT, CDR2 YNNKEL (reference sequence). As DNA, the CDR3 is TGTGCCAGCAGCCAAGAATTGGGGGTGGGCAATGAGCAGTTCTTC. Translated, it gives CASSQELGVGNEQFF.

V and J are TRBV18 and TRBJ2-7; 7 bases align to TRBD1. This CDR3 has 14 residues. V shed 5 bases, J shed 2 bases, and the junction held 6 bases outside the gene matches. CDR1 KGHSH and CDR2 LQKENI come from the germline V gene. CDR3 sequence: CASSGQDGAYEQYF. The DNA of the CDR3 is TGTGCCAGCTCAGGACAGGATGGCGCCTACGAGCAGTACTTC.

This sequence joins TRBV6-1 and TRBJ1-1; tentatively, D is TRBD1 (5 bases). This CDR3 comprises 14 residues. Germline V CDR1 and CDR2: MNHNS, SASEGT. V lost 6 bases and J 4 bases, leaving 15 bases between the germline ends. Written as DNA, the CDR3 is TGTGCCAGCAGACAGGAGGCCTGGGGCACTGAAGCTTTCTTT. As protein: CASRQEAWGTEAFF.

The V gene is TRBV7-9, the J gene TRBJ2-4, with D possibly matching TRBD1 (6 bases). Trimming removed 5 bases from V and 1 base from J, with 18 bases in between. The CDR3 runs to 17 residues. Germline V gene sequence: CDR1 SEHNR, CDR2 FQNEAQ (reference sequence). The DNA of the CDR3 is TGTGCCAGCAGCCCCCCGTTGGTCCAGGGGGCCAAAAACATTCAGTACTTC. This encodes CASSPPLVQGAKNIQYF.

The rearrangement uses TRBV5-1 and TRBJ1-1; D not resolved. The germline CDR1 and CDR2 sequences are SGHRS and YFSETQ. The CDR3 covers 15 residues. Trimming stripped 0 bases from V and 4 bases from J, with 13 bases between. This CDR3 is CASSLGAGMGTEAFF. The CDR3 bases are TGCGCCAGCAGCTTGGGGGCGGGAATGGGCACTGAAGCTTTCTTT. Combining the CDR3 with reference TRBV5-1 and TRBJ1-1 gives the whole variable domain KAGVTQTPRYLIKTRGQQVTLSCSPISGHRSVSWYQQTPGQGLQFLFEYFSETQRNKGNFPGRFSGRQFSNSRSEMNVSTLELGDSALYLCASSLGAGMGTEAFFGQGTRLTVV.

This clonotype has just a few counts. This chain links TRBV12-3 or TRBV12-4 with TRBJ2-2, with D tentatively TRBD2 (6 bases). The CDR3 loop spans 14 amino acids. The V end lost 2 bases, the J end lost 4 bases, and 8 bases lay between the germline ends. CDR3 nucleotides: TGTGCCAGCAGTTTAATGGGGGGCACCGGGGAGCTGTTTTTT. Its protein product is CASSLMGGTGELFF.

This clonotype was counted a few times. V usage is TRBV5-6 and J usage is TRBJ1-2; 7 bases are shared with TRBD1. V shed 5 bases and J 4 bases; nucleotides not matched to a gene: 8. The CDR3 contains 14 residues. Germline V CDR1 and CDR2: SGHDT, YYEEEE. The CDR3 region is CASRDKGQLYGYTF. In nucleotides, the CDR3 is TGTGCCAGCAGGGACAAGGGACAGCTCTATGGCTACACCTTC.

This clonotype showed up just a few times. The chain employs TRBV18 and TRBJ2-5; no clear D gene. CDR3 size: 17 residues. V was pared by 1 base and J by 1 base, with 16 bases between. CDR1 and CDR2 from the germline V gene are KGHSH and LQKENI. The CDR3 bases are TGTGCCAGCTCACCACGCCTGATCGTACCAGCCCAAGAGACCCAGTACTTC. Translated: CASSPRLIVPAQETQYF.

This clonotype was seen only a few times. This sequence joins TRBV27 and TRBJ1-5; the match to TRBD1 covers 12 bases. Germline-derived CDR1 and CDR2 are MNHEY and SMNVEV (reference sequence). The CDR3 sequence is 16 residues long. V dropped 3 bases and J dropped 6; count of bases not matched to a gene: 6. CDR3 sequence reads: CASSFAGQGAGQPQHF. The CDR3, as DNA: TGTGCCAGCAGTTTTGCGGGACAGGGGGCCGGTCAGCCCCAGCATTTT.

V usage is TRBV11-2 and J usage is TRBJ2-7; D perhaps matches TRBD1 (5 bases). This CDR3 has 14 amino acids. Trimming removed 4 bases from V and 1 base from J, with 11 bases in between. Germline values: CDR1 SGHAT, CDR2 FQNNGV. The CDR3 coding sequence is TGTGCCAGCAGCTCTACCGACAGTTCCTACGAGCAGTACTTC. Its protein product is CASSSTDSSYEQYF. Filled out from reference TRBV11-2 and TRBJ2-7, the complete variable domain reads EAGVAQSPRYKIIEKRQSVAFWCNPISGHATLYWYQQILGQGPKLLIQFQNNGVVDDSQLPKDRFSAERLKGVDSTLKIQPAKLEDSAVYLCASSSTDSSYEQYFGPGTRLTVT.

This clonotype was recorded at least ten times. The V gene is TRBV7-7, the J gene TRBJ2-7, with a possible D match to TRBD2 (5 bases). CDR3 length: 16 amino acids. Trimming left V 4 bases short and J 0 bases short, with 16 bases between. Germline lookup yields CDR1 SSHAT and CDR2 FNYEAQ (reference sequence). The DNA of the CDR3 is TGTGCCAGCAGCTCATCTGACCGGCGGGTCTCCTACGAGCAGTACTTC. Translated: CASSSSDRRVSYEQYF. Full variable domain (missing parts from reference TRBV7-7 and TRBJ2-7): GAGVSQSPRYKVTKRGQDVTLRCDPISSHATLYWYQQALGQGPEFLTYFNYEAQPDKSGLPSDRFSAERPEGSISTLTIQRTEQRDSAMYRCASSSSDRRVSYEQYFGPGTRLTVT.

The chain carries TRBV24-1 and TRBJ2-7, with 8 bases that match TRBD2. CDR3 length: 18 residues. J lost 2 bases, V lost 0 bases, and 11 bases had no gene match. Germline V gives CDR1 KGHDR, CDR2 SFDVKD. CDR3 sequence: CATSDLSSGERETYEQYF. The CDR3, as DNA: TGTGCCACCAGTGATTTGTCTAGTGGGGAGCGGGAGACCTACGAGCAGTACTTC.

This clonotype showed up just a few times. The rearrangement links TRBV12-5 to TRBJ2-6; D is undetermined. The germline gives CDR1 LGHNT, CDR2 FRNRAP. The CDR3 totals 15 residues. The V gene lost 3 bases and the J gene lost 0 bases, with 6 bases spanning the gap. The CDR3 loop reads CASGFFSSGANVLTF. CDR3 nucleotides: TGTGCTAGTGGTTTCTTTAGCTCTGGGGCCAACGTCCTGACTTTC. The variable domain in full, completed from reference TRBV12-5 and TRBJ2-6, reads DARVTQTPRHKVTEMGQEVTMRCQPILGHNTVFWYRQTMMQGLELLAYFRNRAPLDDSGMPKDRFSAEMPDATLATLKIQPSEPRDSAVYFCASGFFSSGANVLTFGAGSRLTVL.

The genes are TRBV7-9 and TRBJ2-7, with D possibly matching TRBD1 (5 bases). V was pared by 6 bases and J by 2 bases, with 11 bases between. Germline lookup yields CDR1 SEHNR and CDR2 FQNEAQ (reference sequence). CDR3 length equals 13 residues. CDR3 sequence (DNA): TGTGCCAGCAGTAACAGGAACCCCTACGAGCAGTACTTC. Encoded protein: CASSNRNPYEQYF.